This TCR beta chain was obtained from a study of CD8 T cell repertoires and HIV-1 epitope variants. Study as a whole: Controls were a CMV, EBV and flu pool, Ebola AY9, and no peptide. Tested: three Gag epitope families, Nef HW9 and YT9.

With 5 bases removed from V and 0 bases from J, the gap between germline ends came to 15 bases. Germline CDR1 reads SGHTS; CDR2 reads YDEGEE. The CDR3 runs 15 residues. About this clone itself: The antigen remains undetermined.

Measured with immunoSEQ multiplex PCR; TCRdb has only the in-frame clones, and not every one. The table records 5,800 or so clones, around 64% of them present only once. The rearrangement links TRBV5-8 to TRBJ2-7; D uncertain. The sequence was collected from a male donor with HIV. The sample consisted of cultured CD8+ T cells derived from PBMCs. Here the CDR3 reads CASSSQSPSSYEQYF. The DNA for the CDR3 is TGTGCCAGCAGTTCACAGAGCCCCAGCTCCTACGAGCAGTACTTC. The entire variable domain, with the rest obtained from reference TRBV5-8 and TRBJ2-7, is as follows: EAGVTQSPTHLIKTRGQQATLRCSPISGHTSVYWYQQALGLGLQFLLWYDEGEERNRGNFPPRFSGRQFPNYSSELNVNALELEDSALYLCASSSQSPSSYEQYFGPGTRLTVT.